These 7 T cell receptor beta chains share one sample of origin, sequenced in a study of cytomegalovirus exposure and HLA in healthy donors. Vbeta (60) and Jbeta (13) primers were used in the PCR. The table came from immunoSEQ multiplex PCR; TCRdb's copy has only in-frame clones and leaves some out. The table lists about 130,000 clones, 70% to 85% of them singletons. The sample was PBMCs. All receptors derive from a middle-aged man in good health and CMV-seropositive.

This clone was seen a few times. This sequence joins TRBV6-5 and TRBJ2-3; TRBD1 agrees at 7 bases. After removal of 6 bases from V and 6 bases from J, the junction contained 9 bases not matched to a gene. Germline lookup yields CDR1 MNHEY and CDR2 SVGAGI. This CDR3 contains 14 residues. This CDR3 reads CASRTTGFTDTQYF. The CDR3 DNA sequence: TGTGCCAGCAGGACGACAGGGTTTACGGATACGCAGTATTTT.

This chain uses TRBV15 with TRBJ2-4; a weak D match, TRBD2 (5 bases). The V gene's germline CDR1 is LNHNV and CDR2 YYDKDF (reference sequence). CDR3 size: 14 residues. V was cut by 1 base and J by 6 bases, with 10 bases left in between. This CDR3 is CATSRVTSRNIQYF. The CDR3 bases are TGTGCCACCAGCAGAGTCACTAGTAGAAACATTCAGTACTTC.

This chain joins TRBV19 and TRBJ2-2; D may be TRBD2 (5 bases). The germline V and J ends were trimmed by 0 bases and 1 base, with 15 bases remaining between them. This CDR3 has 18 amino acids. The germline V gene encodes CDR1 LNHDA and CDR2 SQIVND (reference sequence). The CDR3 protein is CASSIDRSGLMNTGELFF. DNA for the CDR3: TGTGCCAGTAGTATAGACCGGTCCGGACTCATGAACACCGGGGAGCTGTTTTTT.

CDR3 region: CASSGQGPNYGYTF. The CDR3 DNA sequence: TGTGCCAGCAGTGGACAGGGCCCTAACTATGGCTACACCTTC. The gene calls are TRBV6-1 and TRBJ1-2; 7 positions agree with TRBD1. The germline gives CDR1 MNHNS, CDR2 SASEGT. This CDR3 has 14 amino acids. V lost 4 bases to trimming and J lost 0 bases; unmatched junction nucleotides: 2.

J is TRBJ1-2 and V is TRBV5-6; D is perhaps TRBD1 (6 bases). The CDR3 sequence is 14 residues long. Germline V gene lookup returns CDR1 SGHDT and CDR2 YYEEEE. The germline V and J ends were trimmed by 4 bases and 4 bases, with 14 bases remaining between them. CDR3 region: CASSDTRGGYGYTF. CDR3 DNA: TGTGCCAGCAGCGATACCAGGGGTGGCTATGGCTACACCTTC.

This chain joins TRBV7-2 and TRBJ1-4; D remains ambiguous. The CDR3 is 15 amino acids. With 0 bases removed from V and 8 bases from J, the gap between germline ends came to 13 bases. The germline V gene has CDR1 SGHTA and CDR2 FQGNSA. This CDR3 reads CASSLAAAQKEKLFF. CDR3 in DNA: TGTGCCAGCAGCTTAGCCGCGGCCCAAAAGGAAAAACTGTTTTTT.

The chain recombines TRBV11-3 with TRBJ2-2; 7 bases are a match to TRBD1. The CDR3 runs to 17 residues. Germline V gene sequence: CDR1 SGHNT, CDR2 YENEEA. V dropped 2 bases and J dropped 0; count of bases not matched to a gene: 6. In DNA, the CDR3 is TGTGCCAGCAGCTTAAAACAGGGGCACGCGAACACCGGGGAGCTGTTTTTT. It is translated as CASSLKQGHANTGELFF.